This note documents a single TCR beta chain sequence. Antigen: not known. TCRdb's table, derived via immunoSEQ multiplex PCR, lists solely in-frame clones and lacks some. The sample yields approximately 40,000 clones, roughly 94% seen once. Time point reported: new active TB diagnosis, blood taken before or within 7 days of starting treatment. V was pared by 2 bases and J by 11 bases, with 13 bases of the junction left unmatched. Germline V gene lookup returns CDR1 SGHRS and CDR2 YFSETQ. The CDR3 extends over 15 amino acids. The data are from a study of T cells in tuberculosis. Study-level information: In South Africa, adults with active tuberculosis were compared with IGRA-negative and latently infected IGRA-positive adolescents.

Findings and limits, study-wide: The TCR-beta difference was not significant; alpha differences partly reflected length. GMM-specific TCRs were nearer to active tuberculosis alpha repertoires, suggesting expansion.

The sequence was obtained from an adult with tuberculosis. The sample here was PBMCs, taken at tuberculosis diagnosis. J is TRBJ1-1 and V is TRBV5-1; 9 bases fit TRBD1. Here the CDR3 DNA reads TGCGCCAGCAGCTTTGAACAGGGGGCTTGGAGTGTGGCTTTCTTT. Translation gives CASSFEQGAWSVAFF.